The 9 T cell receptor beta chains below all came from one sample that was sequenced in a study of CXCR4 blockade with PD-1 therapy in pancreatic cancer (dated by TCRdb to about 2019). Receptors were amplified or captured by the immunoSEQ multiplex PCR assay. What TCRdb holds here is the immuneACCESS table cut down to in-frame rearrangements. Part of the clones is not present; checked against another copy, under half of the missing clones reflect an unresolved V gene, and the others are unexplained. The sample table records 650 to 800 clones; roughly 39% of these occur just once. Jointly, the top ten make up about 12% of the sample. Sequenced sample: tumor tissue. All receptors derive from a human donor with pancreatic ductal adenocarcinoma.

This clone showed up just a few times. This sequence joins TRBV28 and TRBJ1-3; the D is unclear. The germline V and J ends were trimmed by 1 base and 9 bases, with 10 bases remaining between them. The CDR3 length is 13 residues. CDR1 MDHEN and CDR2 SYDVKM come from the germline V gene. The CDR3 DNA reads TGTGCCAGCAGTTTATCCCCCTATCCCACCATATATTTT. Residues: CASSLSPYPTIYF.

This chain joins TRBV19 and TRBJ1-1, with D hard to call. V shed 6 bases and J shed 1 base, with 6 bases lying between them. The CDR3 has 12 residues. The germline CDR1 and CDR2 sequences are LNHDA and SQIVND (reference sequence). CDR3 in amino acids: CASREQNTEAFF. The CDR3 DNA is TGTGCCAGTAGGGAGCAGAACACTGAAGCTTTCTTT.

The chain has TRBV19 and TRBJ2-2; D is unresolved. CDR3 length: 14 residues. From germline, CDR1 is LNHDA and CDR2 SQIVND (reference sequence). Trimming took 3 bases from V and 2 from J, leaving 7 bases between them. CDR3 protein: CASSIGLNTGELFF. As DNA, the CDR3 is TGTGCCAGTAGTATCGGGCTTAACACCGGGGAGCTGTTTTTT.

The rearrangement uses TRBV15 and TRBJ2-1; 9 bases are shared with TRBD2. This CDR3 has 17 amino acids. Germline CDR1 is LNHNV and CDR2 is YYDKDF (reference sequence). With 0 bases clipped from V and 7 bases from J, the junction kept 10 bases outside the gene matches. The CDR3 here is CATSRDLRPGLANEQFF. The CDR3 region has the DNA TGTGCCACCAGCAGAGATTTGAGACCGGGACTAGCAAATGAGCAGTTCTTC.

This clone was detected a few times. The chain couples TRBV29-1 to TRBJ1-1; TRBD1 aligns across 8 bases. This CDR3 comprises 13 residues. CDR1 and CDR2 from the germline V gene are SQVTM and ANQGSEA. V shed 5 bases and J 5 bases; nucleotides not matched to a gene: 7. The CDR3 here is CSVPRQGWTEAFF. The CDR3 bases are TGCAGCGTTCCTAGACAGGGGTGGACTGAAGCTTTCTTT.

This clone is a singleton in its sample. This chain uses TRBV19 with TRBJ2-1; 11 positions agree with TRBD1. Trimming at V came to 5 bases and at J to 6 bases, leaving 9 bases not matched to a gene. The CDR3 spans 16 residues. The germline V gene has CDR1 LNHDA and CDR2 SQIVND (reference sequence). CDR3 protein: CASSSAGTGGFNEQFF. The CDR3 nucleotides are TGTGCCAGTAGTTCAGCCGGGACAGGGGGTTTCAATGAGCAGTTCTTC. Using reference TRBV19 and TRBJ2-1 for the parts outside the CDR3, the full variable domain is DGGITQSPKYLFRKEGQNVTLSCEQNLNHDAMYWYRQDPGQGLRLIYYSQIVNDFQKGDIAEGYSVSREKKESFPLTVTSAQKNPTAFYLCASSSAGTGGFNEQFFGPGTRLTVL.

By share, this clone counts as large (0.1 to 1%). The J gene is TRBJ1-1, the V gene TRBV6-8; D is ambiguous. V shed 7 bases and J shed 1 base, with 13 bases lying between them. The V gene's germline CDR1 is MNHGY and CDR2 SAAAGT. This CDR3 has 14 amino acids. This CDR3 is CASTFLGPNTEAFF. The CDR3 DNA reads TGTGCCAGCACCTTCCTGGGCCCGAACACTGAAGCTTTCTTT.

The chain uses TRBV19 and TRBJ1-1; TRBD1 matches at 7 bases. V lost 3 bases to trimming and J lost 5 bases; unmatched junction nucleotides: 6. CDR1 is LNHDA, CDR2 SQIVND, per germline (reference sequence). The CDR3 consists of 14 residues. The CDR3 loop reads CASSILQGRTEAFF. CDR3 sequence (DNA): TGTGCCAGTAGTATCCTACAGGGGAGGACTGAAGCTTTCTTT.

This clone has just a few counts. The chain has TRBV6-8 and TRBJ2-2; D uncertain. V was shortened by 5 bases and J by 2 bases, with 9 bases between the two germline ends. This CDR3 spans 14 amino acids. Germline CDR1 is MNHGY and CDR2 is SAAAGT. CDR3 sequence reads: CASSATTNTGELFF. In DNA, the CDR3 is TGTGCCAGCAGTGCCACCACTAACACCGGGGAGCTGTTTTTT.